The rows below give T cell receptor beta chains drawn from one sample of a study of blood T cell repertoires in COVID-19. Method: immunoSEQ multiplex PCR; TCRdb's copy keeps in-frame clones and lacks some. Altogether about 44,000 clones are present, around 84% being singletons, with the ten largest covering 35% to 50%. The sample consisted of peripheral blood. These receptors came from a human donor in a cohort sampled during active COVID-19. The conserved cysteine and the conserved F or W are not part of the CDR3 here. For some rows the clone size is stated as once, few or many, or as a class when expanded; others skip it.

cdr3_aa: ASSRGTSRKQETQY
clone_size: .
v_call: TRBV11-3
j_call: TRBJ2-5

cdr3_aa: ASSYSPAGAF
clone_size: .
v_call: TRBV6-2/TRBV6-3
j_call: TRBJ1-1

cdr3_aa: ASRKGQGRYNEQF
clone_size: .
v_call: TRBV2
j_call: TRBJ2-1

cdr3_aa: ASSPGGETYGYT
clone_size: .
v_call: TRBV4-3
j_call: TRBJ1-2

cdr3_aa: ASSPDRDRLF
clone_size: .
v_call: TRBV18
j_call: TRBJ1-4

cdr3_aa: ASSPNSYNQPQH
clone_size: .
v_call: TRBV19
j_call: TRBJ1-5

cdr3_aa: ASSEARGAGNNIQY
clone_size: once
v_call: TRBV6-1
j_call: TRBJ2-4

cdr3_aa: ASSQVGDRNYGYT
clone_size: .
v_call: TRBV4-3
j_call: TRBJ1-2

cdr3_aa: ASSPNRGPDNEKLF
clone_size: .
v_call: TRBV4-3
j_call: TRBJ1-4

cdr3_aa: ASSLAIWHSGGAEETQY
clone_size: .
v_call: TRBV7-8
j_call: TRBJ2-5

cdr3_aa: ASSQVGRVETGELF
clone_size: .
v_call: TRBV4-1
j_call: TRBJ2-2

cdr3_aa: ASRSWTSGGPVETQY
clone_size: .
v_call: TRBV7-3
j_call: TRBJ2-5

cdr3_aa: ASSGQGHYGYT
clone_size: .
v_call: TRBV25-1
j_call: TRBJ1-2

cdr3_aa: ASSSGQGANEKLF
clone_size: .
v_call: TRBV6-5
j_call: TRBJ1-4